This T cell receptor beta chain was sequenced during a study of sequential checkpoint blockade in melanoma. Whole-study context: About 90 pretreatment tumor DNA samples were TCRβ immunosequenced.

Documented treatment: randomized to nivolumab then ipilimumab (arm A) or the reverse (arm B). This CDR3 spans 15 amino acids. Trimming cost V 1 base and J 4 bases; bases outside gene matches: 5. CDR1 and CDR2 from the germline V gene are LNHDA and SQIVND (reference sequence). TCRdb's table, derived via immunoSEQ multiplex PCR, lists solely in-frame clones and lacks some. The sample yields around 19,000 clones, over 65% seen once. The V and J genes are TRBV19 and TRBJ2-3, with TRBD2 matching over 7 bases. Here the sequenced sample was tumor tissue (inferred from file names), taken from a patient given nivolumab and ipilimumab in sequence. This clonotype was obtained from a human donor with melanoma. CDR3 sequence: CASSIGGGGPDTQYF. CDR3 in DNA: TGTGCCAGTAGTATAGGGGGGGGAGGCCCAGATACGCAGTATTTT.